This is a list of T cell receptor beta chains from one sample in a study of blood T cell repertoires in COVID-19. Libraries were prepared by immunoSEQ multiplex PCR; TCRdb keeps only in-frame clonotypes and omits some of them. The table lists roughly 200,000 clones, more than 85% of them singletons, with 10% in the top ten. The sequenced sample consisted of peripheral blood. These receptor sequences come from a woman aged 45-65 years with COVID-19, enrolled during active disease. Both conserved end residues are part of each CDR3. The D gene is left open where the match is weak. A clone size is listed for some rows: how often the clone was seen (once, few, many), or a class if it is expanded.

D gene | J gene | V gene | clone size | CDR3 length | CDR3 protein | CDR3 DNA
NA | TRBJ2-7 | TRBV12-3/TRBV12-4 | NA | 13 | CASSFGRTYEQYF | TGTGCCAGCAGTTTTGGCAGAACCTACGAGCAGTACTTC
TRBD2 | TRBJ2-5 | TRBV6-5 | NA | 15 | CATRRGLAVQETQYF | TGTGCCACGAGAAGGGGACTAGCGGTACAAGAGACCCAGTACTTC
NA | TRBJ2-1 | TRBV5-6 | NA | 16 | CASSSAGTLDYNEQFF | TGTGCCAGCAGCTCCGCGGGGACGTTAGATTACAATGAGCAGTTCTTC
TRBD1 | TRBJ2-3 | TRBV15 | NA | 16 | CATSSGIGTGPDTQYF | TGTGCCACCAGCAGTGGCATCGGGACAGGACCCGATACGCAGTATTTT
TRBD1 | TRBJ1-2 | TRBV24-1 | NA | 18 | CATSEVRDRLLGVYGYTF | TGTGCCACCAGTGAGGTGAGGGACAGACTCCTGGGGGTCTATGGCTACACCTTC
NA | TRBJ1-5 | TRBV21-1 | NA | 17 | CASSKVREGRVNQPQHF | TGTGCCAGCAGCAAAGTGCGGGAAGGGAGGGTCAATCAGCCCCAGCATTTT
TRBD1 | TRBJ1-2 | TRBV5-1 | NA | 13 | CASWGQGIYGYTF | TGCGCCAGCTGGGGACAGGGCATCTATGGCTACACCTTC
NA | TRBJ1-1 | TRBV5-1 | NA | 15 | CASSLAGKGNTEAFF | TGCGCCAGCAGCTTGGCCGGGAAAGGGAACACTGAAGCTTTCTTT
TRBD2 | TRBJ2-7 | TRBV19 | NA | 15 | CASSISGGHLYEQYF | TGTGCCAGTAGTATCAGCGGGGGGCACCTCTACGAGCAGTACTTC
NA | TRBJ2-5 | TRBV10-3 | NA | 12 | CAISVKKETQYF | TGTGCCATCAGTGTCAAAAAAGAGACCCAGTACTTC
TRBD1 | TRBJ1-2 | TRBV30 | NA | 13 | CAWSVDRTGHYTF | TGTGCCTGGAGTGTAGACAGGACAGGCCATTACACCTTC
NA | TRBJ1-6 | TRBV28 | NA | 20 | CASSLPQGAGRVRSNSPLHF | TGTGCCAGCAGTTTACCCCAAGGGGCAGGAAGGGTCCGGTCTAATTCACCCCTCCACTTT
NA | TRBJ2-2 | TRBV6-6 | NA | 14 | CASSRPQGTGELFF | TGTGCCAGCAGCCGACCTCAGGGAACCGGGGAGCTGTTTTTT
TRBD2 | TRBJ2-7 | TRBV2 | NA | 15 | CASGGLAGGSYEQYF | TGTGCCAGCGGCGGACTAGCGGGGGGGTCCTACGAGCAGTACTTC
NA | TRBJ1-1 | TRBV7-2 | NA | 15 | CASSPLGPVNTEAFF | TGTGCCAGCAGCCCATTGGGGCCCGTTAACACTGAAGCTTTCTTT
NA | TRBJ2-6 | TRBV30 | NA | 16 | CAWSGGRASGANVLTF | TGTGCCTGGAGCGGTGGCAGGGCCTCCGGGGCCAACGTCCTGACTTTC
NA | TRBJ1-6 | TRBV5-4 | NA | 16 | CASSLVGESYNSPLHF | TGTGCCAGCAGCTTGGTCGGGGAGTCCTATAATTCACCCCTCCACTTT
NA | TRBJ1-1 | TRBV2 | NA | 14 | CASSEVGEGTEAFF | TGTGCCAGCAGTGAAGTGGGGGAGGGCACTGAAGCTTTCTTT
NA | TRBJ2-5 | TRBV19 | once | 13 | CASSSGMGETQYF | TGTGCCAGTAGTTCGGGAATGGGAGAGACCCAGTACTTC
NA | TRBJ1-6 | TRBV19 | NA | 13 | CASRLGQNSPLHF | TGTGCCAGTAGGCTGGGGCAGAATTCACCCCTCCACTTT
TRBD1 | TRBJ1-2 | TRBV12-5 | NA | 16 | CASGLVLGTDSYGYTF | TGTGCTAGTGGTTTGGTCCTAGGGACAGACTCCTATGGCTACACCTTC
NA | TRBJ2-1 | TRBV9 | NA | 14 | CASSAGISYNEQFF | TGTGCCAGCAGCGCCGGGATTAGCTACAATGAGCAGTTCTTC
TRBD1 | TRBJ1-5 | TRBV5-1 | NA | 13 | CASSLAGGQPQHF | TGCGCCAGCAGCTTGGCAGGGGGTCAGCCCCAGCATTTT
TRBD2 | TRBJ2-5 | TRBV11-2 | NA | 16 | CASSFGLAGGQETQYF | TGTGCCAGCAGCTTTGGGCTAGCGGGGGGCCAAGAGACCCAGTACTTC
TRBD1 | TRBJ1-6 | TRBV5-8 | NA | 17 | CASSSLRTGVMNSPLHF | TGTGCCAGCAGCTCGTTACGGACAGGGGTAATGAATTCACCCCTCCACTTT
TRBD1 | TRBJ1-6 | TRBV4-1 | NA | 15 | CASSLEGQDNSPLHF | TGCGCCAGCAGCCTGGAGGGACAGGATAATTCACCCCTCCACTTT
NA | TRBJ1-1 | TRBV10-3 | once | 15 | CATSERTSENTEAFF | TGTGCCACCTCCGAGCGAACATCGGAGAACACTGAAGCTTTCTTT
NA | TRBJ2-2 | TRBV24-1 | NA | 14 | CATREDGFTGELFF | TGTGCCACCAGGGAGGACGGGTTCACCGGGGAGCTGTTTTTT
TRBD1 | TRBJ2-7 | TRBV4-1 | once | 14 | CASSHRQGGHEQYF | TGCGCCAGCAGCCATAGACAGGGTGGCCACGAGCAGTACTTC
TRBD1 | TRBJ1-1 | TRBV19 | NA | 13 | CASSMWDSTEAFF | TGTGCCAGTAGTATGTGGGACAGCACTGAAGCTTTCTTT
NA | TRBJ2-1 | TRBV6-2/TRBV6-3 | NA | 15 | CASSYSRGTYNEQFF | TGTGCCAGCAGTTACTCTAGGGGTACCTACAATGAGCAGTTCTTC
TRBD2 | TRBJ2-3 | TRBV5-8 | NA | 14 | CASSPGGSTDTQYF | TGTGCCAGCAGCCCCGGGGGGAGCACAGATACGCAGTATTTT
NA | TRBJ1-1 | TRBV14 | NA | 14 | CASSQVTGLTEAFF | TGTGCCAGCAGCCAAGTTACAGGGTTGACTGAAGCTTTCTTT
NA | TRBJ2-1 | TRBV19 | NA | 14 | CASSLLSGNNEQFF | TGTGCCAGTAGTTTATTGTCCGGGAACAATGAGCAGTTCTTC
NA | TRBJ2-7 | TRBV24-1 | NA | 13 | CATSDPLRYEQYF | TGTGCCACCAGTGATCCTTTGAGATACGAGCAGTACTTC
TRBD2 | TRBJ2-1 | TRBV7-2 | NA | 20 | CASSLANRPLVAGGHNEQFF | TGTGCCAGCAGCTTAGCAAACCGACCCCTTGTAGCGGGGGGACACAATGAGCAGTTCTTC
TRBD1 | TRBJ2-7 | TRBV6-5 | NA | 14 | CASSYSNRGYEQYF | TGTGCCAGCAGTTACTCGAACAGGGGCTACGAGCAGTACTTC
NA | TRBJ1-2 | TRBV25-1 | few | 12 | CATTDTNYGYTF | TGTGCCACCACAGATACTAACTATGGCTACACCTTC
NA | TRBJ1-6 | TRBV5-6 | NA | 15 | CASSLVGRGGSPLHF | TGTGCCAGCAGCTTGGTGGGTAGGGGGGGTTCACCCCTCCACTTT
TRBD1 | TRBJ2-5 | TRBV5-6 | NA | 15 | CASSPRQGAGETQYF | TGTGCCAGCAGCCCGCGACAGGGGGCCGGTGAGACCCAGTACTTC
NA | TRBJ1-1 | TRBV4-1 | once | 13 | CASSHGGVTEAFF | TGCGCCAGCAGCCACGGAGGGGTCACTGAAGCTTTCTTT
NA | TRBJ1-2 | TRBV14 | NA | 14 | CASSQDNIGGGYTF | TGTGCCAGCAGCCAAGATAACATTGGGGGCGGCTACACCTTC
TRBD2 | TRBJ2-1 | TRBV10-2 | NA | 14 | CATRRTSGAGEQFF | TGCGCCACGCGGCGGACTAGCGGGGCAGGAGAGCAGTTCTTC